This TCR beta chain is from a study of blood T cell repertoires in COVID-19. At the level of the study: Acute-phase and convalescent COVID-19 samples originated in the United States, Italy and Spain. T cells, B-cell-depleted T cells, or PBMCs supplied cDNA or gDNA.

This CDR3 is 15 amino acids long. Per the germline V gene, CDR1 is MDHEN and CDR2 is SYDVKM. V was clipped by 7 bases and J by 7 bases; unmatched bases: 13. In the study's own analysis: Amplifying reference gene primers gave estimates of nucleated cell counts. Generated by immunoSEQ multiplex PCR, the TCRdb table keeps only in-frame clones and is missing some. The V and J calls and clone size come from that table; D and trimming were worked out from the DNA. The top ten clones hold about 1.2% of a sample with almost 300,000 clones, 85% to 90% of them seen once. Sequenced: peripheral blood. This clonotype was sampled from a man in his 70s with acute or convalescent COVID-19. The chain has TRBV28 and TRBJ2-4, with TRBD1 matching 7 bases. CDR3 DNA: TGTGCCAGCACCCGCCTAACAGGGGCGCGGAACATTCAGTACTTC. It translates to CASTRLTGARNIQYF.